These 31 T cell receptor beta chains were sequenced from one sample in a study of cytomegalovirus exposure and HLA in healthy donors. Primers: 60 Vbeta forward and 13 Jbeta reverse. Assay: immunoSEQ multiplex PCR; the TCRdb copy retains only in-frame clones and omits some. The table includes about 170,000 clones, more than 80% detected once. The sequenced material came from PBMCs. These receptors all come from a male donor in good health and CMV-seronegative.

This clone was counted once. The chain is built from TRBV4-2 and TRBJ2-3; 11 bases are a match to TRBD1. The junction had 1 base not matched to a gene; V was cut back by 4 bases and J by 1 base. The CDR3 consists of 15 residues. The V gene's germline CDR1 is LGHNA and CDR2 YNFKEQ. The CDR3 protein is CASSPGQGGTDTQYF. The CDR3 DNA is TGTGCCAGCAGCCCGGGACAGGGGGGCACAGATACGCAGTATTTT.

CDR3 loop: CASSGRQVSSYEQYF. CDR3 bases: TGTGCCAGCAGCGGGCGACAGGTCAGCTCCTACGAGCAGTACTTC. The V call is TRBV5-4, the J call TRBJ2-7; D may be TRBD1 (6 bases). This CDR3 contains 15 residues. The V and J ends lost 4 bases and 0 bases respectively, with 14 bases between them. The V gene's germline CDR1 is SGHNT and CDR2 YYREEE (reference sequence). The entire variable domain, with the rest obtained from reference TRBV5-4 and TRBJ2-7, is as follows: ETGVTQSPTHLIKTRGQQVTLRCSSQSGHNTVSWYQQALGQGPQFIFQYYREEENGRGNFPPRFSGLQFPNYSSELNVNALELDDSALYLCASSGRQVSSYEQYFGPGTRLTVT.

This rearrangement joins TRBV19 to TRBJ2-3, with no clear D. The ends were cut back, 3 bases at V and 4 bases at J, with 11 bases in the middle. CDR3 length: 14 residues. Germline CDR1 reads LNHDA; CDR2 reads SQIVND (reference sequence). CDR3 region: CASSMVLVADTQYF. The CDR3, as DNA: TGTGCCAGTAGTATGGTCCTAGTTGCAGATACGCAGTATTTT.

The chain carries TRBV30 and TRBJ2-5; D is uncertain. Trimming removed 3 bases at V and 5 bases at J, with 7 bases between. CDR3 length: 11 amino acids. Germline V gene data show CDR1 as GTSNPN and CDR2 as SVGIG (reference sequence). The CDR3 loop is CAWSEAETQYF. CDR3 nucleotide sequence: TGTGCCTGGAGCGAGGCCGAGACCCAGTACTTC.

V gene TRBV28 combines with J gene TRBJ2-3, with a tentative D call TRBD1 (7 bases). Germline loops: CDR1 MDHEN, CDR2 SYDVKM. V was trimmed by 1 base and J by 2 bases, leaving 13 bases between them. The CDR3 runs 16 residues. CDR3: CASSLLGRGDTDTQYF. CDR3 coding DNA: TGTGCCAGCAGTTTATTGGGCAGGGGGGACACAGATACGCAGTATTTT. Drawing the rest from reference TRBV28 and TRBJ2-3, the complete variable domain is DVKVTQSSRYLVKRTGEKVFLECVQDMDHENMFWYRQDPGLGLRLIYFSYDVKMKEKGDIPEGYSVSREKKERFSLILESASTNQTSMYLCASSLLGRGDTDTQYFGPGTRLTVL.

The CDR3 DNA reads TGTGCCAGCAGTTACAGCGGCGGGTCTAGCGGCTACACCTTC. Translation gives CASSYSGGSSGYTF. The rearrangement joins TRBV6-5 to TRBJ1-2; D not certain. Germline CDR1 MNHEY, CDR2 SVGAGI. Trimming shortened V by 2 bases and J by 8 bases, and 15 bases separated the two germline ends. The CDR3 spans 14 residues.

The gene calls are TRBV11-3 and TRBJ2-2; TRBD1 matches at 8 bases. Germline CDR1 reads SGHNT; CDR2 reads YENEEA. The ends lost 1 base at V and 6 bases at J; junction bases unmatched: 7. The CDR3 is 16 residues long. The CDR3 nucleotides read TGTGCCAGCAGCTTAGTCGGGACAGGTTTGGCCGGGGAGCTGTTTTTT. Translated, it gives CASSLVGTGLAGELFF. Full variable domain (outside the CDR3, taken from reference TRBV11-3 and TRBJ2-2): EAGVVQSPRYKIIEKKQPVAFWCNPISGHNTLYWYLQNLGQGPELLIRYENEEAVDDSQLPKDRFSAERLKGVDSTLKIQPAELGDSAVYLCASSLVGTGLAGELFFGEGSRLTVL.

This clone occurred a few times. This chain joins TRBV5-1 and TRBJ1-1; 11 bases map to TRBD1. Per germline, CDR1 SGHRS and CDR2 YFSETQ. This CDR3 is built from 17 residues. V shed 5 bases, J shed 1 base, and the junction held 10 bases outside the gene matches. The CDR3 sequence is CASSRTGGGDPNTEAFF. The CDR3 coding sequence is TGCGCCAGCAGTCGGACAGGGGGCGGTGATCCGAACACTGAAGCTTTCTTT.

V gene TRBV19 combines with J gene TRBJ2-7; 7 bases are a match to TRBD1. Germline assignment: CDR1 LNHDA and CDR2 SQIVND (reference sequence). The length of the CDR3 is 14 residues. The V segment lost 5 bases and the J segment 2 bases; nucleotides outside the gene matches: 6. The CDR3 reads CASSLGGKTYEQYF. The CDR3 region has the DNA TGTGCCAGTAGTTTAGGGGGCAAAACCTACGAGCAGTACTTC. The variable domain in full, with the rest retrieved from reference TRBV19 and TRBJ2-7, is DGGITQSPKYLFRKEGQNVTLSCEQNLNHDAMYWYRQDPGQGLRLIYYSQIVNDFQKGDIAEGYSVSREKKESFPLTVTSAQKNPTAFYLCASSLGGKTYEQYFGPGTRLTVT.

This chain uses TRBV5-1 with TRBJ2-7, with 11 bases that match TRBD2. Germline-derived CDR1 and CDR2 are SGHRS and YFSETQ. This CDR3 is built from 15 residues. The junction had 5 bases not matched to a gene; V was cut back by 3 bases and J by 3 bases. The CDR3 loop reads CASSSSLAGVYEQYF. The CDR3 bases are TGCGCCAGCAGCTCATCACTAGCGGGGGTCTACGAGCAGTACTTC.

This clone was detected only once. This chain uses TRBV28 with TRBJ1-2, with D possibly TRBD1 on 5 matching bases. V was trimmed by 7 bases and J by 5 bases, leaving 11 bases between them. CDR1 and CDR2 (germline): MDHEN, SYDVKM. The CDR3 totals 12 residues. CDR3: CASTPGGYGYTF. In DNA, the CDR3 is TGTGCCAGCACCCCGGGGGGGTATGGCTACACCTTC.

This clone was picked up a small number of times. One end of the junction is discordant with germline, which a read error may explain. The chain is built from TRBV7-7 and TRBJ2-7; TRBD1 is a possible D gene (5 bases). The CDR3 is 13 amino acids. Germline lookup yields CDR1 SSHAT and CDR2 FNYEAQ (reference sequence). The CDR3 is CASSFGASYEQYF. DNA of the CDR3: TGTGCTAGCAGCTTTGGGGCCTCCTACGAGCAGTACTTC.

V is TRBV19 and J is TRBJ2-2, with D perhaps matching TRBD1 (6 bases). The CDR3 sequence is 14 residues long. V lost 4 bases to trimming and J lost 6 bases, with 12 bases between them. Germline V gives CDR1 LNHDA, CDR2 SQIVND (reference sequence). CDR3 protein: CASSNRESPGELFF. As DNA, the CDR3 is TGTGCCAGTAGTAACAGGGAATCTCCCGGGGAGCTGTTTTTT.

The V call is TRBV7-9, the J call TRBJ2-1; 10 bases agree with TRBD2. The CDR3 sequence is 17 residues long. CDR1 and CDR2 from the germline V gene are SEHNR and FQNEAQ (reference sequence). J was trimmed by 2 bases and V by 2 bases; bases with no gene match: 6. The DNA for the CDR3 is TGTGCCAGCAGCTTAACGAGCGGGAGGGCCCCCTACAATGAGCAGTTCTTC. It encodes CASSLTSGRAPYNEQFF.

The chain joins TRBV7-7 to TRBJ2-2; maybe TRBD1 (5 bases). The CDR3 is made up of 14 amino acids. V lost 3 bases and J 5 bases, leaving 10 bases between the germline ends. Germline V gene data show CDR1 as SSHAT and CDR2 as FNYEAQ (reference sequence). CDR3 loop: CASSFAGRTGELFF. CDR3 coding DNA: TGTGCCAGCAGCTTTGCAGGGCGAACCGGGGAGCTGTTTTTT.

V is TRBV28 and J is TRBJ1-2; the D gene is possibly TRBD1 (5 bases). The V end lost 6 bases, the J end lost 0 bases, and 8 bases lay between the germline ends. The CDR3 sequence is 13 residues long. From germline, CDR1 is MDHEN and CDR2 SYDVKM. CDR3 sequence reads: CASRKTANYGYTF. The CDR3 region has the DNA TGTGCCAGCAGGAAGACAGCTAACTATGGCTACACCTTC.

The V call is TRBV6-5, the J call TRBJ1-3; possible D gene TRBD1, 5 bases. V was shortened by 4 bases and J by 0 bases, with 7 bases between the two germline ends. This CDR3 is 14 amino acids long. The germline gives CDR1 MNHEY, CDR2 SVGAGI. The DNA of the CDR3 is TGTGCCAGCAGTTTCGACAGCTCTGGAAACACCATATATTTT. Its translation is CASSFDSSGNTIYF.

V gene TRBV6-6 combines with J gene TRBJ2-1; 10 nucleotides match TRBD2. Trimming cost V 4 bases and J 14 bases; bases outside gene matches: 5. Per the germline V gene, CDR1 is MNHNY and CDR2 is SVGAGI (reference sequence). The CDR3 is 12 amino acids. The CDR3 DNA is TGTGCCAGCAGTTCCAGCGGGGGGGCGAAGTTCTTC. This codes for CASSSSGGAKFF.

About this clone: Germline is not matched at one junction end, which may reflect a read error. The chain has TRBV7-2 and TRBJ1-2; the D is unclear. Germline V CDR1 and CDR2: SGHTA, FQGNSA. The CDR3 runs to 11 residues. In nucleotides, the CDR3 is TGTGCCAGCAGCCCGAACTTTGGCTACACCTTC. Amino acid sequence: CASSPNFGYTF.

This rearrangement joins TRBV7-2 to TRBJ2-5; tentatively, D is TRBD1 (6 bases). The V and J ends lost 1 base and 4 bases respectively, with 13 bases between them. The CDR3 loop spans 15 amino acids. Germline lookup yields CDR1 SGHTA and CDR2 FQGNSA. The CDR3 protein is CASSLGRGRGETQYF. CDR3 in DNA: TGTGCCAGCAGCTTAGGTCGCGGCAGGGGAGAGACCCAGTACTTC.

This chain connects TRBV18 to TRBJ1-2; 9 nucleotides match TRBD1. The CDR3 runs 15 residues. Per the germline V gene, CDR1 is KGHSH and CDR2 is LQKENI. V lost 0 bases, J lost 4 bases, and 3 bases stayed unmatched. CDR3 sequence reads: CASSPPGTGSYGYTF. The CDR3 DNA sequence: TGTGCCAGCTCACCACCCGGGACAGGGAGCTATGGCTACACCTTC.

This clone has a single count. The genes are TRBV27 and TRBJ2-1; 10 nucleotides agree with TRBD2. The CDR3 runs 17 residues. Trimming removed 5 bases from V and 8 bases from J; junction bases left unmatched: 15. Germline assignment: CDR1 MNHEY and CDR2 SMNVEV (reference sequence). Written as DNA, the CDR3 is TGTGCCAGCAGTCCCCGGTTTAGCGGGAGGCGGTCCCATGAGCAGTTCTTC. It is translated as CASSPRFSGRRSHEQFF.

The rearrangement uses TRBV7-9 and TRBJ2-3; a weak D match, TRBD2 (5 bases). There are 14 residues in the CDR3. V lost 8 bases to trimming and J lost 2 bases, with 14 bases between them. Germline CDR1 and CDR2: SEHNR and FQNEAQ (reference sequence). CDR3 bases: TGTGCCAGCTCGGACTCCATGTACACAGATACGCAGTATTTT. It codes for CASSDSMYTDTQYF. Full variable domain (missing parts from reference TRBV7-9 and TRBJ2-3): DTGVSQNPRHKITKRGQNVTFRCDPISEHNRLYWYRQTLGQGPEFLTYFQNEAQLEKSRLLSDRFSAERPKGSFSTLEIQRTEQGDSAMYLCASSDSMYTDTQYFGPGTRLTVL.

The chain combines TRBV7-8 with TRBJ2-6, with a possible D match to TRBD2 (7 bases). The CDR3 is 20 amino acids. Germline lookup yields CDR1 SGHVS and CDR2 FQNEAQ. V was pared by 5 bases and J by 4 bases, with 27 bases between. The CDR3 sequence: CASSPDYAGAQVVGANVLTF. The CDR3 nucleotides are TGTGCCAGCAGCCCCGACTATGCGGGGGCGCAAGTTGTCGGGGCCAACGTCCTGACTTTC.

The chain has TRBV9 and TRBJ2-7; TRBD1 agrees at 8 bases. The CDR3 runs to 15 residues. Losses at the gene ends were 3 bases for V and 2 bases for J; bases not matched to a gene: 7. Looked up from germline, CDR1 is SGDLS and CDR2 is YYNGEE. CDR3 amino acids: CASSEAGTGTYEQYF. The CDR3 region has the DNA TGTGCCAGCAGCGAAGCCGGGACAGGAACCTACGAGCAGTACTTC.

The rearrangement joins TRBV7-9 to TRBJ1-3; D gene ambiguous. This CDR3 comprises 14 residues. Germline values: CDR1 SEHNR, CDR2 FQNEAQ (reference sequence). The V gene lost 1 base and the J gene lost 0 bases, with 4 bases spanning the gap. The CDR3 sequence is CASSLDSSGNTIYF. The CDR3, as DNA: TGTGCCAGCAGCTTAGACAGCTCTGGAAACACCATATATTTT.

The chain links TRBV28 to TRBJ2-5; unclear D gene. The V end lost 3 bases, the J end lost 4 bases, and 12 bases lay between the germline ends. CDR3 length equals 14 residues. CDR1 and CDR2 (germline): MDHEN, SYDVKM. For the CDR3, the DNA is TGTGCCAGCAGTTTCTACCCAATTGGAGAGACCCAGTACTTC. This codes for CASSFYPIGETQYF.

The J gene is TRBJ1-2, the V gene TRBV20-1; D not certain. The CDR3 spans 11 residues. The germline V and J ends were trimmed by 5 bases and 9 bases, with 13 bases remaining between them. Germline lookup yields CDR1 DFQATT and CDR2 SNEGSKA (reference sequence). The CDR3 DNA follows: TGCAGTGCTTCCGACTATGCACGCTACACCTTC. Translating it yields CSASDYARYTF.

The CDR3, as DNA: TGCGCCAGCAGCTCGGCAGGCTCTGGAAACACCATATATTTT. It encodes CASSSAGSGNTIYF. This sequence joins TRBV5-1 and TRBJ1-3; D unclear. Per germline, CDR1 SGHRS and CDR2 YFSETQ. The V end lost 3 bases, the J end lost 0 bases, and 7 bases lay between the germline ends. The CDR3 consists of 14 residues.

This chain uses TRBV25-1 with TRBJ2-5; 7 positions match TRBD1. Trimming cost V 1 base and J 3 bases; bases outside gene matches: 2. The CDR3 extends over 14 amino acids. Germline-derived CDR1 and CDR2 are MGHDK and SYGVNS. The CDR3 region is CASSEWGTEETQYF. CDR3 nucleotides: TGTGCCAGCAGTGAATGGGGGACAGAAGAGACCCAGTACTTC.

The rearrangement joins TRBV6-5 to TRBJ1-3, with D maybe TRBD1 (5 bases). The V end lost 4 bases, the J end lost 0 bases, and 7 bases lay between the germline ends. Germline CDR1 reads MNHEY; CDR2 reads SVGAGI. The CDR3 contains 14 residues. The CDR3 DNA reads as TGTGCCAGCAGTTCGACAGCCTCTGGAAACACCATATATTTT. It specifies CASSSTASGNTIYF.